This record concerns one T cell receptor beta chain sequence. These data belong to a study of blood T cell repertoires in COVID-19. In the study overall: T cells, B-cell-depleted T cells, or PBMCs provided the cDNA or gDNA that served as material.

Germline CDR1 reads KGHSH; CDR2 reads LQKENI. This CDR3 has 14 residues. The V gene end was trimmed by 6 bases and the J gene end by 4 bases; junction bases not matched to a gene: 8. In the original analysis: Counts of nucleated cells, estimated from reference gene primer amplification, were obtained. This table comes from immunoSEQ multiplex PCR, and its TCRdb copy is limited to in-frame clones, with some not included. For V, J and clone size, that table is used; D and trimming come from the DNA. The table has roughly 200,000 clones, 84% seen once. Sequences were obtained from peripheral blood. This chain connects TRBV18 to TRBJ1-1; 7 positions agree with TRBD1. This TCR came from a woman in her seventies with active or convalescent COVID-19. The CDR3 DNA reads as TGTGCCAGCTCTTCGACAACAGGGGTCACTGAAGCTTTCTTT. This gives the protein CASSSTTGVTEAFF. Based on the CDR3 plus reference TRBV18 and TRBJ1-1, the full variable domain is NAGVMQNPRHLVRRRGQEARLRCSPMKGHSHVYWYRQLPEEGLKFMVYLQKENIIDESGMPKERFSAEFPKEGPSILRIQQVVRGDSAAYFCASSSTTGVTEAFFGQGTRLTVV.